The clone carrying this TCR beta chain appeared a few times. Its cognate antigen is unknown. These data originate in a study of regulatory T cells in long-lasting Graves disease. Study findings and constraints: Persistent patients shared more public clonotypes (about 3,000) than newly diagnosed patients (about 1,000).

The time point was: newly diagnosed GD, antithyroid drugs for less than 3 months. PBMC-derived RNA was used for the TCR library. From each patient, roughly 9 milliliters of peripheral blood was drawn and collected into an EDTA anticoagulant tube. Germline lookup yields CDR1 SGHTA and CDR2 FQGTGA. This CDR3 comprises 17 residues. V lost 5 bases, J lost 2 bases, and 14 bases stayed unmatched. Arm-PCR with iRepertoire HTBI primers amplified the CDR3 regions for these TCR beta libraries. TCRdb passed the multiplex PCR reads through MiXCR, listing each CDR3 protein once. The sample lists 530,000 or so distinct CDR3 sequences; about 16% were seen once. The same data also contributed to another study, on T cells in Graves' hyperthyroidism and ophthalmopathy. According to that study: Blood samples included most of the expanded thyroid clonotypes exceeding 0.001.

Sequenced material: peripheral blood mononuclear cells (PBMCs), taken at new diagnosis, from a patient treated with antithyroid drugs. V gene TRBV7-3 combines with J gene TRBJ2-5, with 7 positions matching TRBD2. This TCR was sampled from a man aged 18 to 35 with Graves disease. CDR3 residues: CASSPREAGVLQETQYF. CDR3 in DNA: TGTGCCAGCAGCCCTCGGGAGGCGGGAGTCCTGCAAGAGACCCAGTACTTC.